These T cell receptor beta chains were read from a single sample in a study of T cells in Graves' hyperthyroidism and ophthalmopathy. TCRdb recomputed calls from the multiplex PCR reads with MiXCR, one row per CDR3 protein. Of some 720,000 distinct CDR3 sequences in the sample, around 15% were seen once. What was sequenced was blood. Every receptor here comes from a young man with Graves' hyperthyroidism. Each CDR3 is given with its conserved first and last residue. A D gene is named only where the DNA matches it firmly. Clone size is not always given. Where it is, it says once, few, many or a class for expanded clones.

v_call,d_call,j_call,clone_size,cdr3_aa,cdr3_nt
TRBV27,NA,TRBJ2-1,many,CASSSGGPLGEQFF,TGTGCCAGCAGTTCCGGCGGACCCTTGGGTGAGCAGTTCTTC
TRBV18,NA,TRBJ2-7,few,CASSPVTSYEQYF,TGTGCCAGCTCACCCGTCACCTCCTACGAGCAGTACTTC
TRBV2,NA,TRBJ2-1,many,CANGGRETHNEQFF,TGTGCCAATGGAGGACGGGAGACTCACAATGAGCAGTTCTTC
TRBV12-3/TRBV12-4,TRBD1,TRBJ1-2,many,CASRGTGISYGYTF,TGTGCCAGCAGGGGGACAGGGATTAGCTATGGCTACACCTTC
TRBV11-2,NA,TRBJ1-5,NA,CASSSGEGVLHNQPQHF,TGTGCCAGCAGCTCAGGGGAGGGGGTGCTTCATAATCAGCCCCAGCATTTT
TRBV2,NA,TRBJ2-7,many,CASSEIAAIYEQYF,TGTGCCAGCAGTGAGATAGCGGCAATCTACGAGCAGTACTTC
TRBV29-1,NA,TRBJ1-4,few,CSVLFWEKLFF,TGCAGCGTTTTGTTCTGGGAAAAACTGTTTTTT
TRBV28,TRBD1,TRBJ1-4,NA,CASSFVSGGTNEKLFF,TGTGCCAGCAGTTTCGTGTCAGGGGGAACTAATGAAAAACTGTTTTTT
TRBV6-4,NA,TRBJ1-5,many,CASRSQGNQPQHF,TGTGCCAGCAGATCTCAGGGGAATCAGCCCCAGCATTTT
TRBV7-9,NA,TRBJ1-1,NA,CASRVLYMNTEAFF,TGTGCCAGCAGGGTCCTGTACATGAACACTGAAGCTTTCTTT
TRBV11-2,TRBD2,TRBJ2-1,many,CASSLGPGLAGYNEQFF,TGTGCCAGCAGCTTAGGGCCGGGACTAGCGGGATACAATGAGCAGTTCTTC
TRBV20-1,NA,TRBJ2-3,many,CSARKSPDTQYF,TGCAGTGCTAGGAAATCCCCAGATACGCAGTATTTT
TRBV11-3,NA,TRBJ1-3,NA,CASSSYRDLSGNTIYF,TGTGCCAGCAGCAGTTACAGGGATCTCTCTGGAAACACCATATATTTT
TRBV6-1,NA,TRBJ1-1,many,CASSEMEDTEAFF,TGTGCCAGCAGTGAAATGGAGGACACTGAAGCTTTCTTT
TRBV6-1,TRBD1,TRBJ2-7,NA,CASRLPGQGYEQYF,TGTGCCAGCAGGCTTCCGGGACAGGGCTACGAGCAGTACTTC
TRBV4-1,TRBD1,TRBJ1-5,few,CASSHPGTGWQPQHF,TGCGCCAGCAGCCACCCCGGGACAGGGTGGCAGCCCCAGCATTTT
TRBV27,TRBD2,TRBJ2-5,many,CASGLGPMFRAGTQETQYF,TGTGCCAGCGGCCTCGGCCCTATGTTTCGAGCGGGGACCCAAGAGACCCAGTACTTC
TRBV7-9,NA,TRBJ2-4,few,CASSLATGLAKNIQYF,TGTGCCAGCAGCTTAGCAACAGGGTTGGCCAAAAACATTCAGTACTTC
TRBV6-9,NA,TRBJ2-7,NA,CASSYSRTGRYEQYF,TGTGCCAGCAGTTACTCGCGTACAGGGCGCTACGAGCAGTACTTC
TRBV7-2,TRBD2,TRBJ2-1,many,CASSFSGRAKNEQFF,TGTGCCAGCAGCTTTAGCGGGAGGGCGAAGAATGAGCAGTTCTTC
TRBV5-1,NA,TRBJ1-1,few,CASSGGGRNTEAFF,TGCGCCAGCAGCGGGGGGGGACGGAACACTGAAGCTTTCTTT
TRBV29-1,NA,TRBJ2-1,few,CSGLDHNEQFF,TGCAGCGGACTAGATCATAATGAGCAGTTCTTC
TRBV15,TRBD1,TRBJ2-7,few,CATSRDRTGNYEQYF,TGTGCCACCAGCAGAGACCGGACAGGCAACTACGAGCAGTACTTC
TRBV6-1,NA,TRBJ1-2,NA,CASSAGAALYYGYTF,TGTGCCAGCAGTGCCGGGGCAGCCCTATACTATGGCTACACCTTC
TRBV2,NA,TRBJ2-1,many,CASSVELYNEQFF,TGTGCCAGCAGTGTTGAGTTGTACAATGAGCAGTTCTTC
TRBV7-2,TRBD2,TRBJ2-3,few,CASSYREVTSGNDPDTQYF,TGTGCCAGCAGCTACAGGGAAGTGACTAGCGGGAATGATCCAGATACGCAGTATTTT
TRBV7-3,NA,TRBJ2-7,NA,CASSLALSGSYKQYF,TGTGCCAGCAGTTTAGCCCTTAGCGGCTCCTACAAGCAGTACTTC
TRBV7-2,NA,TRBJ2-5,once,CASSFSIETQYF,TGTGCCAGCAGCTTTTCCATAGAGACCCAGTACTTC
TRBV12-5,TRBD1,TRBJ2-1,NA,CASGHHQTGRYNEQFF,TGTGCTAGTGGACACCATCAGACAGGGCGCTACAATGAGCAGTTCTTC
TRBV4-1,TRBD2,TRBJ2-2,few,CASSRPTSGPNTGELFF,TGCGCCAGCAGCCGCCCTACTAGCGGACCGAACACCGGGGAGCTGTTTTTT
TRBV15,NA,TRBJ1-5,NA,CATSRDSGGREHF,TGTGCCACCAGCAGAGACTCTGGGGGCAGAGAGCATTTT
TRBV7-8,TRBD1,TRBJ2-1,many,CASSSYRGLYNEQFF,TGTGCCAGCAGCTCATACAGGGGGCTCTACAATGAGCAGTTCTTC
TRBV20-1,TRBD1,TRBJ2-5,few,CSAPDRGGSETQYF,TGCAGTGCTCCGGACAGGGGGGGTTCAGAGACCCAGTACTTC
TRBV28,TRBD2,TRBJ2-3,many,CASSFPPWGGTDTQYF,TGTGCCAGCAGTTTCCCTCCGTGGGGAGGGACAGATACGCAGTATTTT
TRBV19,TRBD1,TRBJ2-7,few,CASNPGTGGDEQYF,TGTGCCAGTAACCCTGGGACAGGGGGCGACGAGCAGTACTTC
TRBV4-1,TRBD2,TRBJ2-5,NA,CASSQLGLAKETQYF,TGCGCCAGCAGCCAGCTCGGACTAGCCAAAGAGACCCAGTACTTC